This T cell receptor beta chain was identified in a study of CD8+CD57+ T cells in acquired aplastic anemia. Study background: Mean yield of DNA from sorted CD4+ and CD8+ cells was roughly 3.4 ug.

The template used for profiling TCR beta VDJ and CDR3 was genomic DNA. TCRdb itself ran the reads through MiXCR, one entry per CDR3 protein. The sample comprises a few hundred thousand distinct CDR3 sequences, around 33% of which are singletons, and less than 1% rests with the top ten. The sample holds a few counts of this clonotype. Patients chosen for sequencing had shown CD8+CD57+ cell expansion by flow cytometry. Severe acquired aplastic anemia affected all patients. Trimming removed 1 base from V and 7 bases from J; junction bases left unmatched: 10. Germline V gene sequence: CDR1 DFQATT, CDR2 SNEGSKA (reference sequence). The CDR3 length is 15 residues.

The sequenced material came from sorted CD4+, CD8+, or CD8+CD57+ T cells (not recorded which) from PBMCs. The chain carries TRBV20-1 and TRBJ2-7, with 10 nucleotides matching TRBD2. The clonotype originates from a human donor with aplastic anemia. For the CDR3, the DNA is TGCAGTGCTAGAGCCACTAGCGGGATCTCGGGGGAGCAGTACTTC. Its translation is CSARATSGISGEQYF.